The 2 T cell receptor beta chains below all came from one sample that was sequenced in a study of blood T cell repertoires in COVID-19 (TCRdb year 2020). Library preparation was by the immunoSEQ multiplex PCR assay. In its TCRdb copy, this immuneACCESS table keeps in-frame sequences only and misses some clones. Where compared with another copy, unresolved V genes explain less than half of these, and the others have no known cause. The sample records about 140,000 clones, approximately 84% of which are singletons. The ten top clones hold about 8% of the sample. The source material was peripheral blood. These receptors all come from a human donor in a cohort sampled during active COVID-19.

V is TRBV19 and J is TRBJ1-3; 7 bases agree with TRBD1. After removal of 4 bases from V and 0 bases from J, the junction contained 0 bases not matched to a gene. There are 14 residues in the CDR3. CDR1 and CDR2 from the germline V gene are LNHDA and SQIVND (reference sequence). The CDR3 region has the DNA TGTGCCAGTAGTACAGGGGGCTCTGGAAACACCATATATTTT. This gives the protein CASSTGGSGNTIYF.

The J gene is TRBJ2-2, the V gene TRBV7-9, with 8 positions matching TRBD2. The germline gives CDR1 SEHNR, CDR2 FQNEAQ (reference sequence). Trimming at V came to 7 bases and at J to 0 bases, leaving 13 bases not matched to a gene. CDR3 length: 18 residues. The CDR3 region has the DNA TGTGCCAGCACCCCTCGAGGCAGCGGGGGCTCGAACACCGGGGAGCTGTTTTTT. Translation: CASTPRGSGGSNTGELFF.